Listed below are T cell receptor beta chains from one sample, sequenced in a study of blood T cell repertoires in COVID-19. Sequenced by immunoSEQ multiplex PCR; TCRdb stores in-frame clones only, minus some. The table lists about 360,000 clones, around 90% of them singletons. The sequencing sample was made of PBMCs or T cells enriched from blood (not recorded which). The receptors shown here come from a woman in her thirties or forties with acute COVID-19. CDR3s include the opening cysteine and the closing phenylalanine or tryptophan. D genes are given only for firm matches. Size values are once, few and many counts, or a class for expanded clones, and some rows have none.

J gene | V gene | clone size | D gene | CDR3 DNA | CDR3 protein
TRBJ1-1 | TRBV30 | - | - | TGTGCCTGGAGTTTCCGGGCAGGGGAAACTGAAGCTTTCTTT | CAWSFRAGETEAFF
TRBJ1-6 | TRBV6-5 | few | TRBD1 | TGTGCCAGCAGTTACTCCGGACAGGAGAATTCACCCCTCCACTTT | CASSYSGQENSPLHF
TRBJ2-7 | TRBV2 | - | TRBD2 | TGTGCCAGCAGTGAAGCGGTAGCGGGGTCCTACGAGCAGTACTTC | CASSEAVAGSYEQYF
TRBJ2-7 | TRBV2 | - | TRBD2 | TGTGCCAGCAAAATCACTAGCGGGATCTCCTACGAGCAGTACTTC | CASKITSGISYEQYF
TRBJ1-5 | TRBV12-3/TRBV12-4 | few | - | TGTGCCAGCAGTTTGGCCCTCAATCAGCCCCAGCATTTT | CASSLALNQPQHF
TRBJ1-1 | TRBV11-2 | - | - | TGTGCCAGCAGCTTAGCGGGGGGGAGTGGAGCTTTCTTT | CASSLAGGSGAFF
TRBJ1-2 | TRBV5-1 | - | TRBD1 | TGCGCCAGCAGCTTCGGGACAGACTATGGCTACACCTTC | CASSFGTDYGYTF
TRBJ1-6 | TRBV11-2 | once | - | TGTGCCAGCAGCCCAAGCGGTGGTTCACCCCTCCACTTT | CASSPSGGSPLHF
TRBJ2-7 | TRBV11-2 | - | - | TGTGCCAGCACCCCGGGTCGGAGTAGCTCCTACGAGCAGTACTTC | CASTPGRSSSYEQYF
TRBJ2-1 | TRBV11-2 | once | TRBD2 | TGTGCCAGCAGCTTTTGGACTAGCGGGGTGAAGAATGAGCAGTTCTTC | CASSFWTSGVKNEQFF
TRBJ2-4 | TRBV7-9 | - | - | TGTGCCAGCAGCTTAGGTCCAGGGGGGAGCATTCAGTACTTC | CASSLGPGGSIQYF
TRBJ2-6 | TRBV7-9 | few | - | TGTGCCAGCAGCTTAGCGAGGTCTGGGGCCAACGTCCTGACTTTC | CASSLARSGANVLTF
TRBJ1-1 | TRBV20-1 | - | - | TGCAGTGTCCAGAAGAACACTGAAGCTTTCTTT | CSVQKNTEAFF
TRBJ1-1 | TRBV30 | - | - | TGTGCCTGGAGTTCGCATAGGAACACTGAAGCTTTCTTT | CAWSSHRNTEAFF
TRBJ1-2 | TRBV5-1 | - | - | TGCGCCAGCAGCTTGGGACAGTTCGGGGGCTACACCTTC | CASSLGQFGGYTF
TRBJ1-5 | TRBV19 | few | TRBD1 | TGTGCCAGTAGGGACAGGGGTTATCAGCCCCAGCATTTT | CASRDRGYQPQHF
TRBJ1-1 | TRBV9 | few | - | TGTGCCAGCAGCGTAGGGGAGGGGCTGGTCACTGAAGCTTTCTTT | CASSVGEGLVTEAFF
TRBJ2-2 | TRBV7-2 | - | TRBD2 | TGTGCCAGCAGCTTTCAGGGACTAAGCCCCGGGGAGCTGTTTTTT | CASSFQGLSPGELFF